This T cell receptor (beta chain) stems from a study of T cells after yellow fever vaccination. Whole-study context: Four memory subsets, EM, EMRA, CM and Tscm, were sorted by CD3, CD45RA, CCR7, CD95.

This clonotype was recorded at least ten times. Per the germline V gene, CDR1 is LNHDA and CDR2 is SQIVND (reference sequence). Trimming removed 5 bases at V and 2 bases at J, with 18 bases between. The CDR3 spans 17 residues. Study-level findings and limits: A small proportion of clonotypes was detected in both the CD4 and CD8 compartments. Boosting was followed by the reappearance of most primary-vaccination clones (96% CD4, around 86% CD8). Almost no vaccine-responding clonotypes were detectable in day 0 sorted memory subsets.

TCRdb passed the 5' RACE reads through MiXCR, listing each CDR3 protein once. This table has roughly 30,000 distinct CDR3 sequences, 8% to 11% appearing once. The material was PBMCs, either bulk or a sorted T-cell subset (CD4+, CD8+, memory, or dextramer-sorted; not recorded which), obtained more than 14 days after the first yellow fever vaccination. This TCR derives from a young man who received the YFV17D yellow fever vaccine. The rearrangement joins TRBV19 to TRBJ2-2, with D possibly matching TRBD2 (6 bases). The CDR3 protein is CASSLTQYSGNTGELFF. The CDR3 nucleotides are TGTGCCAGTAGTCTAACCCAATATAGCGGAAACACCGGGGAGCTGTTTTTT.